This T cell receptor beta chain was recorded in a study of shared T cell receptors in the human thymus (dated by TCRdb to the early 2020s). Study-level background: The study examined how self-reactive, shared T-cell receptor alpha chains are generated in the human thymus.

Details on this clone: Its recognized antigen is unknown. No per-base quality is available; no much larger clone lies one base away.

The library was prepared using the immunoSEQ multiplex PCR assay. The clones in this table, taken by TCRdb from immuneACCESS, are in-frame only. Not every clone is retained; where verified, under half of the shortfall comes from an unresolved V gene, and the cause of the rest is unknown. The sample yields about 610,000 clones; roughly 90% were counted once. Around 0.0099% of the sample is taken by the ten largest. The CDR3, cysteine through phenylalanine, is 15 amino acids long. Only CDR3 DNA remains: 45 bases, in frame from the first base. The germline V gene encodes CDR1 GTSNPN and CDR2 SVGIG (reference sequence). Trimming removed 2 bases from V and 4 bases from J; the gene matches leave 6 bases unexplained. This same sample was also part of a study on human thymus T cells. As the second paper documents: In Finland, the donors were immunologically healthy infants who were having open corrective cardiac surgery for congenital heart defects. Thymus tissue was collected as surgical resects that were removed during corrective cardiac surgery. Biased V and J gene segment usage appeared to be present in both thymic and peripheral blood repertoires. According to the related research, thymic TCR repertoires were highly overlapping among unrelated individuals. The study used about eight infant thymus samples plus four related peripheral blood samples to characterize TCR alpha and beta repertoires. Donor ages ranging from roughly 6 to 250 days were recorded, and over 5 male and a couple of female infants were included in the cohort. Thymocytes were released mechanically from tissue and stored at -70 °C as pellets of about 9.5-32 million cells. A QIAsymphony instrument was used to extract genomic DNA from the frozen cell pellets. The immunoSEQ multiplex PCR assay was used to amplify the TCRB and TCRAD loci from a standardized amount of quality-controlled genomic DNA. Amplicons spanned the V(D)J region at a length sufficient to cover the CDR3 and identify V and J genes. The amplicons were sequenced on an Illumina platform via the commercial immunoSEQ service. Primer bias and sequencing errors were corrected using previously described methods, and TCRAD and TCRB definitions followed the IMGT database. immunoSEQ Analyzer 3.0 and VDJTools were used for repertoire analysis, which covered basic statistics, V/J segment usage, diversity estimates, rarefaction and pairwise overlap. Chao1, ChaoE, Efron-Thisted, Shannon and inverse Simpson indices were used to estimate diversity, which was also estimated on datasets down-sampled to the smallest sample. Repertoire overlap used strict matching of CDR3 nucleotide sequence, V gene and J gene, with Jaccard-based multidimensional scaling clustering. On average, thymus samples yielded around 800,000 unique TCRB clonotypes, whereas blood samples yielded some 92,000.

Recombination linked TRBV30 to TRBJ2-1; 9 junctional bases match TRBD1. Sequencing used thymocytes. The receptor was isolated from a boy younger than two with a congenital heart defect. Donor details come from another sample of the same person, matched by shared clones. The sequenced DNA: TGTGCCTGGAGTCTCGGACAGGGGTGGTACAATGAGCAGTTCTTC. The encoded protein is CAWSLGQGWYNEQFF.